Listed here are 21 T cell receptor beta chains from one sample, sequenced in a study of blood T cell repertoires in COVID-19. The table came from immunoSEQ multiplex PCR; TCRdb's copy has only in-frame clones and leaves some out. The table shows more than 95,000 clones, with roughly four fifths occurring only once. Sequenced material: peripheral blood. The source of these receptors is a woman between 50 and 59 years old with acute or convalescent COVID-19.

The chain joins TRBV11-2 to TRBJ2-1; TRBD2 matches at 8 bases. V gave up 2 bases and J gave up 5 bases; unmatched junction bases: 5. Per the germline V gene, CDR1 is SGHAT and CDR2 is FQNNGV. This CDR3 has 15 amino acids. CDR3 sequence (DNA): TGTGCCAGCAGCTTACCGGGAGGGCCGAACAATGAGCAGTTCTTC. It yields the protein CASSLPGGPNNEQFF.

The chain joins TRBV5-1 to TRBJ2-3, with D unresolved. This CDR3 comprises 12 residues. CDR1 and CDR2 from the germline V gene are SGHRS and YFSETQ. V was pared by 4 bases and J by 4 bases, with 7 bases between. CDR3 loop: CASSGDSDTQYF. The CDR3 nucleotides are TGCGCCAGCAGCGGAGACTCAGATACGCAGTATTTT.

The V call is TRBV2, the J call TRBJ1-1, with D possibly TRBD1 on 5 matching bases. The CDR3 has 14 residues. V lost 9 bases and J lost 11, with 25 bases in between. Per germline, CDR1 SNHLY and CDR2 FYNNEI. The CDR3 loop reads CARDIDSLNPRAFF. CDR3 sequence (DNA): TGTGCCAGAGATATAGACAGCCTCAACCCACGGGCTTTCTTT.

The CDR3 region is CASRAQGFGANVLTF. CDR3 nucleotide sequence: TGCGCCAGCAGGGCTCAGGGATTTGGGGCCAACGTCCTGACTTTC. V usage is TRBV5-1 and J usage is TRBJ2-6, with TRBD1 as a possible D gene (5 bases). The CDR3 contains 15 residues. CDR1 and CDR2 (germline): SGHRS, YFSETQ. V was trimmed by 5 bases and J by 3 bases, leaving 12 bases between them. The whole variable domain, filled in from reference TRBV5-1 and TRBJ2-6, reads KAGVTQTPRYLIKTRGQQVTLSCSPISGHRSVSWYQQTPGQGLQFLFEYFSETQRNKGNFPGRFSGRQFSNSRSEMNVSTLELGDSALYLCASRAQGFGANVLTFGAGSRLTVL.

The chain carries TRBV6-5 and TRBJ1-1; D gene ambiguous. The CDR3 is 12 amino acids. V was clipped by 6 bases and J by 3 bases, with 8 bases between them. Germline values: CDR1 MNHEY, CDR2 SVGAGI. The CDR3 nucleotides read TGTGCCAGCAGACTCCGGGACACTGAAGCTTTCTTT. This sequence encodes CASRLRDTEAFF.

This clone was recorded only once. The V gene is TRBV5-1, the J gene TRBJ1-3, with 8 positions matching TRBD1. This CDR3 has 15 amino acids. Germline-derived CDR1 and CDR2 are SGHRS and YFSETQ. With V trimmed by 4 bases and J by 12 bases, 15 bases remained unmatched. CDR3 coding DNA: TGCGCCAGCAGCCGATATTATTCAGGGGGCGACGGCATATATTTT. This encodes CASSRYYSGGDGIYF.

The V gene is TRBV28, the J gene TRBJ2-7; 9 bases map to TRBD2. Trimming at V came to 6 bases and at J to 4 bases, leaving 13 bases not matched to a gene. The CDR3 length is 16 residues. Germline lookup yields CDR1 MDHEN and CDR2 SYDVKM. CDR3 residues: CASRGAAGLARYEQYF. Here the CDR3 DNA reads TGTGCCAGCAGGGGGGCAGCGGGACTAGCTCGATACGAGCAGTACTTC.

This clone appeared a few times. The CDR3 DNA sequence: TGTGCCAGCAGTTCTGCAGCGGGAACCTACGAGCAGTACTTC. This sequence encodes CASSSAAGTYEQYF. The chain joins TRBV5-4 to TRBJ2-7; 7 nucleotides match TRBD2. J lost 2 bases, V lost 5 bases, and 7 bases had no gene match. Germline CDR1 SGHNT, CDR2 YYREEE (reference sequence). The CDR3 is 14 amino acids.

The chain recombines TRBV19 with TRBJ2-2; 7 nucleotides match TRBD2. With V trimmed by 1 base and J by 0 bases, 2 bases remained unmatched. This CDR3 has 16 amino acids. Germline lookup yields CDR1 LNHDA and CDR2 SQIVND (reference sequence). In DNA, the CDR3 is TGTGCCAGTAGTATAGGGGAGGGATCGAACACCGGGGAGCTGTTTTTT. Translated: CASSIGEGSNTGELFF. Full variable domain (missing parts from reference TRBV19 and TRBJ2-2): DGGITQSPKYLFRKEGQNVTLSCEQNLNHDAMYWYRQDPGQGLRLIYYSQIVNDFQKGDIAEGYSVSREKKESFPLTVTSAQKNPTAFYLCASSIGEGSNTGELFFGEGSRLTVL.

The chain recombines TRBV6-2 or TRBV6-3 with TRBJ2-5, with D maybe TRBD1 (6 bases). This CDR3 has 16 residues. CDR1 is MNHEY and CDR2 is SVGEGT in the germline V gene. V was pared by 6 bases and J by 1 base, with 18 bases between. CDR3 sequence: CASSPDRTAGQETQYF. The CDR3, as DNA: TGTGCCAGCAGCCCTGACAGGACCGCCGGCCAAGAGACCCAGTACTTC.

The V call is TRBV30, the J call TRBJ2-7; 7 nucleotides match TRBD1. CDR3 size: 12 residues. Germline V CDR1 and CDR2: GTSNPN, SVGIG (reference sequence). V shed 0 bases and J 8 bases; nucleotides not matched to a gene: 4. CDR3 sequence reads: CAWSVQGSKQYF. CDR3 nucleotide sequence: TGTGCCTGGAGTGTACAGGGGAGCAAGCAGTACTTC.

The chain couples TRBV11-1 to TRBJ1-1; D may be TRBD1 (6 bases). The germline CDR1 and CDR2 sequences are SGHAT and FQDESV (reference sequence). The CDR3 is made up of 14 amino acids. V gave up 1 base and J gave up 1 base, with 7 bases separating them. This CDR3 reads CASSLVGGNTEAFF. The CDR3 DNA is TGTGCCAGCAGCTTAGTAGGGGGGAACACTGAAGCTTTCTTT.

The V call is TRBV5-1, the J call TRBJ1-1; D gene uncertain. The CDR3 covers 13 residues. Germline-derived CDR1 and CDR2 are SGHRS and YFSETQ. Trimming took 3 bases from V and 8 from J, leaving 14 bases between them. The CDR3 spells CASSSSPGAEAFF. CDR3 bases: TGCGCCAGCAGCTCCTCGCCGGGAGCCGAAGCTTTCTTT. Using reference TRBV5-1 and TRBJ1-1 for the parts outside the CDR3, the full variable domain is KAGVTQTPRYLIKTRGQQVTLSCSPISGHRSVSWYQQTPGQGLQFLFEYFSETQRNKGNFPGRFSGRQFSNSRSEMNVSTLELGDSALYLCASSSSPGAEAFFGQGTRLTVV.

J is TRBJ2-7 and V is TRBV18; 7 bases map to TRBD1. There are 13 residues in the CDR3. CDR1 KGHSH and CDR2 LQKENI come from the germline V gene. The junction had 5 bases not matched to a gene; V was cut back by 6 bases and J by 3 bases. The CDR3 nucleotides are TGTGCCAGCTCCGACGACAGGGACTACGAGCAGTACTTC. Amino acids: CASSDDRDYEQYF.

The J gene is TRBJ2-7, the V gene TRBV19, with a tentative D call TRBD1 (5 bases). The germline V gene encodes CDR1 LNHDA and CDR2 SQIVND (reference sequence). The CDR3 runs 12 residues. V lost 5 bases and J lost 5, with 10 bases in between. The CDR3 loop is CASSGRAHEQYF. In DNA, the CDR3 is TGTGCCAGTAGTGGCAGGGCTCACGAGCAGTACTTC.

This chain joins TRBV24-1 and TRBJ2-3; possible D gene TRBD2, 6 bases. CDR1 KGHDR and CDR2 SFDVKD come from the germline V gene. This CDR3 has 16 residues. V lost 4 bases to trimming and J lost 0 bases, with 13 bases between them. The DNA of the CDR3 is TGTGCCACCAGTGAAGGTGCGCGGGGTAGCACAGATACGCAGTATTTT. It specifies CATSEGARGSTDTQYF.

The chain is built from TRBV19 and TRBJ2-7, with D possibly being TRBD2 (5 bases). CDR1 and CDR2 (germline): LNHDA, SQIVND (reference sequence). The CDR3 spans 14 residues. Trimming removed 2 bases at V and 3 bases at J, with 11 bases between. In nucleotides, the CDR3 is TGTGCCAGTAGTATAAAGGAGGTTGGCTACGAGCAGTACTTC. Translated, it gives CASSIKEVGYEQYF.

The count of this clone is one. The chain carries TRBV30 and TRBJ2-5; 10 bases line up with TRBD1. The CDR3 is made up of 13 amino acids. Germline trimming cut 1 base from V and 5 bases from J; bases unmatched to any gene: 1. Germline V gives CDR1 GTSNPN, CDR2 SVGIG (reference sequence). The CDR3 region has the DNA TGTGCCTGGAGTGGGGGACAGGGGGAGACCCAGTACTTC. This gives the protein CAWSGGQGETQYF. The whole variable domain, filled in from reference TRBV30 and TRBJ2-5, reads SQTIHQWPATLVQPVGSPLSLECTVEGTSNPNLYWYRQAAGRGLQLLFYSVGIGQISSEVPQNLSASRPQDRQFILSSKKLLLSDSGFYLCAWSGGQGETQYFGPGTRLLVL.

This chain connects TRBV29-1 to TRBJ2-5; maybe TRBD2 (7 bases). V was clipped by 3 bases and J by 5 bases, with 28 bases between them. In germline, CDR1 is SQVTM, CDR2 ANQGSEA. The length of the CDR3 is 18 residues. This CDR3 is CSVEERGEGGGTWETQYF. CDR3 sequence (DNA): TGCAGCGTTGAGGAAAGGGGCGAAGGGGGGGGTACGTGGGAGACCCAGTACTTC. Combining the CDR3 with reference TRBV29-1 and TRBJ2-5 gives the whole variable domain SAVISQKPSRDICQRGTSLTIQCQVDSQVTMMFWYRQQPGQSLTLIATANQGSEATYESGFVIDKFPISRPNLTFSTLTVSNMSPEDSSIYLCSVEERGEGGGTWETQYFGPGTRLLVL.

This rearrangement joins TRBV6-5 to TRBJ1-2, with 7 nucleotides matching TRBD1. V dropped 8 bases and J dropped 0; count of bases not matched to a gene: 9. This CDR3 contains 15 residues. Germline CDR1 reads MNHEY; CDR2 reads SVGAGI. In DNA form, the CDR3 reads TGTGCCAGCCGAACTCCGGGACAGACTAACTATGGCTACACCTTC. Translated, it gives CASRTPGQTNYGYTF.

This chain joins TRBV24-1 and TRBJ2-3; TRBD1 might be the D (6 bases). The V and J ends lost 5 bases and 5 bases respectively, with 19 bases between them. This CDR3 comprises 16 residues. The germline V gene has CDR1 KGHDR and CDR2 SFDVKD. The CDR3 region is CATSGPPGHLGDTQYF. DNA of the CDR3: TGTGCCACCAGTGGCCCGCCGGGACACCTAGGAGATACGCAGTATTTT.